The 19 T cell receptor beta chains below come from one sample, sequenced in a study of T cell responses to AZD1222 COVID-19 vaccine. Clones were read by immunoSEQ multiplex PCR, and TCRdb kept only the in-frame ones, dropping some. The data hold around 120,000 clones, with around nine tenths observed a single time. Sequencing was performed on peripheral blood, taken 28 days after the second AZD1222 dose. The origin of the receptors is an adult who received the AZD1222 COVID-19 vaccine.

The chain employs TRBV6-1 and TRBJ1-5; TRBD1 might be the D (6 bases). Between the trimmed V and J ends, which lost 4 bases and 0 bases, there was a span of 16 bases. Germline CDR1 and CDR2: MNHNS and SASEGT. This CDR3 is 17 amino acids long. The CDR3 region has the DNA TGTGCCAGCAGTGTACAGGGTCTGCTACCTAGCAATCAGCCCCAGCATTTT. It translates to CASSVQGLLPSNQPQHF.

The chain recombines TRBV18 with TRBJ1-6; 7 bases are a match to TRBD1. Germline V gives CDR1 KGHSH, CDR2 LQKENI. V was pared by 3 bases and J by 5 bases, with 10 bases of the junction left unmatched. The CDR3 is made up of 17 amino acids. For the CDR3, the DNA is TGTGCCAGCTCACCGTTCTTCGGCAGGGGGAATAATTCACCCCTCCACTTT. As protein: CASSPFFGRGNNSPLHF.

V usage is TRBV5-1 and J usage is TRBJ1-5, with 8 bases aligning to TRBD1. Germline trimming cut 4 bases from V and 7 bases from J; bases unmatched to any gene: 10. The V gene's germline CDR1 is SGHRS and CDR2 YFSETQ. The CDR3 has 15 residues. DNA of the CDR3: TGCGCCAGCAGCCCCAGGGGACAGGAAGGACAGCCCCAGCATTTT. Residues: CASSPRGQEGQPQHF.

The V gene is TRBV7-8, the J gene TRBJ2-5, with unresolved D. There are 11 residues in the CDR3. The V end was cut by 3 bases, the J end by 2 bases, with 1 base between. Germline-derived CDR1 and CDR2 are SGHVS and FQNEAQ. CDR3 DNA sequence: TGTGCCAGCAGCTTGCAAGAGACCCAGTACTTC. Translation: CASSLQETQYF.

Only a few counts were recorded for this clone. The rearrangement uses TRBV12-3 or TRBV12-4 and TRBJ1-5; D uncertain. This CDR3 region has 13 residues. V lost 6 bases, J lost 4 bases, and 10 bases lay in between. The CDR3: CASSPLANQPQHF. CDR3 bases: TGTGCCAGCAGCCCCCTAGCGAATCAGCCCCAGCATTTT.

The V call is TRBV6-1, the J call TRBJ2-7; 14 bases agree with TRBD2. With 0 bases clipped from V and 3 bases from J, the junction kept 19 bases outside the gene matches. The CDR3 has 22 residues. Germline V gives CDR1 MNHNS, CDR2 SASEGT. The CDR3 DNA follows: TGTGCCAGCAGTGAAGCGCCTGGTGTCGGGACTAGCGGGAGATTGAAGGACTACGAGCAGTACTTC. Amino acids: CASSEAPGVGTSGRLKDYEQYF.

V usage is TRBV7-2 and J usage is TRBJ1-1, with D hard to call. Per germline, CDR1 SGHTA and CDR2 FQGNSA. The CDR3 runs to 13 residues. Trimming cost V 2 bases and J 7 bases, with 11 bases left between them. This chain's CDR3 is CASSLRHNHEAFF. The CDR3 coding sequence is TGTGCCAGCAGCTTACGGCACAACCATGAAGCTTTCTTT.

The chain carries TRBV28 and TRBJ2-2, with 9 bases aligning to TRBD1. Unmatched junction bases numbered 11, after V lost 7 bases and J lost 2 bases. The CDR3 sequence is 17 residues long. Germline CDR1 MDHEN, CDR2 SYDVKM. The CDR3 DNA reads as TGTGCCAGCATGTTATGGAGGACAGGGGAAAACACCGGGGAGCTGTTTTTT. It yields the protein CASMLWRTGENTGELFF.

V is TRBV19 and J is TRBJ1-5; D perhaps matches TRBD1 (6 bases). This CDR3 has 14 amino acids. Germline loops: CDR1 LNHDA, CDR2 SQIVND (reference sequence). Trimming shortened V by 4 bases and J by 4 bases, and 11 bases separated the two germline ends. The CDR3 nucleotides are TGTGCCAGTAGTACGGACAGAAGAAATCAGCCCCAGCATTTT. Protein: CASSTDRRNQPQHF.

V and J are TRBV19 and TRBJ2-7; no clear D gene. The CDR3 has 13 residues. V lost 5 bases, J lost 4 bases, and 12 bases lay in between. The germline V gene encodes CDR1 LNHDA and CDR2 SQIVND (reference sequence). This CDR3 reads CASSPRTAYEQYF. CDR3 in DNA: TGTGCCAGTAGTCCAAGGACGGCTTACGAGCAGTACTTC.

V is TRBV19 and J is TRBJ1-3; D remains unclear. This CDR3 is 12 amino acids long. Germline lookup yields CDR1 LNHDA and CDR2 SQIVND (reference sequence). Trimming removed 2 bases at V and 4 bases at J, with 3 bases between. The CDR3 sequence: CASSIQGNTIYF. The CDR3 region has the DNA TGTGCCAGTAGTATACAAGGAAACACCATATATTTT.

V and J are TRBV6-5 and TRBJ1-1, with 9 positions matching TRBD1. V shed 4 bases and J 6 bases; nucleotides not matched to a gene: 3. The CDR3 extends over 13 amino acids. CDR1 is MNHEY, CDR2 SVGAGI, per germline. This CDR3 reads CASSSQGAAEAFF. The CDR3 nucleotides are TGTGCCAGCAGTTCACAGGGGGCGGCTGAAGCTTTCTTT.

The gene calls are TRBV4-1 and TRBJ1-2; no clear D gene. The V end was cut by 0 bases, the J end by 4 bases, with 6 bases between. Germline V gene sequence: CDR1 MGHRA, CDR2 YSYEKL. The CDR3 contains 13 residues. CDR3 loop: CASSQEPGYGYTF. For the CDR3, the DNA is TGCGCCAGCAGCCAAGAACCAGGCTATGGCTACACCTTC.

This chain uses TRBV5-4 with TRBJ2-1; 14 nucleotides line up with TRBD2. Germline V gene lookup returns CDR1 SGHNT and CDR2 YYREEE (reference sequence). V shed 5 bases and J 7 bases; nucleotides not matched to a gene: 5. The CDR3 length is 15 residues. CDR3 residues: CASRTGLAGGNEQFF. In DNA, the CDR3 is TGTGCCAGCAGGACTGGACTAGCGGGAGGTAATGAGCAGTTCTTC.

V is TRBV14 and J is TRBJ2-5, with TRBD1 matching over 8 bases. Looked up from germline, CDR1 is SGHDN and CDR2 is FVKESK. This CDR3 region has 14 residues. The junction had 6 bases not matched to a gene; V was cut back by 4 bases and J by 5 bases. CDR3 DNA sequence: TGTGCCAGCAGCCGAATGGACAGGGTTGAGACCCAGTACTTC. This translates into CASSRMDRVETQYF. The full variable domain, in which reference TRBV14 and TRBJ2-5 provide the parts outside the CDR3, is EAGVTQFPSHSVIEKGQTVTLRCDPISGHDNLYWYRRVMGKEIKFLLHFVKESKQDESGMPNNRFLAERTGGTYSTLKVQPAELEDSGVYFCASSRMDRVETQYFGPGTRLLVL.

This clone has just a few counts. V and J are TRBV7-9 and TRBJ1-2, with 7 bases that match TRBD1. Germline trimming cut 5 bases from V and 4 bases from J; bases unmatched to any gene: 7. Germline loops: CDR1 SEHNR, CDR2 FQNEAQ (reference sequence). CDR3 length: 14 amino acids. The CDR3 sequence is CASSIQGDGYGYTF. For the CDR3, the DNA is TGTGCCAGCAGCATTCAGGGGGACGGCTATGGCTACACCTTC.

The CDR3 loop reads CASSSPSGGNTEAFF. The CDR3 DNA reads as TGTGCCAGCAGCTCCCCCTCAGGGGGAAACACTGAAGCTTTCTTT. The rearrangement uses TRBV7-2 and TRBJ1-1; 7 bases agree with TRBD1. V gave up 4 bases and J gave up 2 bases; unmatched junction bases: 7. This CDR3 is built from 15 residues. The germline gives CDR1 SGHTA, CDR2 FQGNSA.

This clone was counted once. The chain is built from TRBV19 and TRBJ2-7; a weak D match, TRBD1 (6 bases). Germline CDR1 reads LNHDA; CDR2 reads SQIVND (reference sequence). The CDR3 consists of 14 residues. V lost 0 bases and J lost 5, with 11 bases in between. CDR3 loop: CASSIEGASDEQYF. CDR3 DNA sequence: TGTGCCAGTAGTATAGAGGGGGCGTCGGACGAGCAGTACTTC.

The V call is TRBV4-2, the J call TRBJ2-7; D may be TRBD1 (5 bases). The CDR3 has 14 residues. Trimming cost V 0 bases and J 6 bases, with 12 bases left between them. Germline-derived CDR1 and CDR2 are LGHNA and YNFKEQ. CDR3: CASSQDMGQGEQYF. In DNA form, the CDR3 reads TGTGCCAGCAGCCAAGATATGGGGCAGGGCGAGCAGTACTTC.